This T cell receptor (beta chain) emerged from a study of radiotherapy plus CTLA-4 blockade in lung cancer. Study-wide background: Patients showed objective responses in about 20% of cases and disease control in more than 25%. Study outcomes and limitations: Among blood TCR repertoires after radiotherapy plus ipilimumab, tumor-derived clones expanded.

Alongside CTLA-4 blockade with ipilimumab, patients with chemo-refractory metastatic non-small-cell lung cancer received focal radiation. Sequencing used immunoSEQ multiplex PCR; TCRdb keeps in-frame clones, though not all of them. This table holds approximately 85,000 clones, roughly 86% found once. In its sample, this clone was seen once. Its antigen is currently unknown. V shed 4 bases and J shed 0 bases, with 10 bases lying between them. Germline V gene data show CDR1 as MGHRA and CDR2 as YSYEKL. CDR3 length: 14 amino acids. The TCR sequence derives from a human donor with non-small cell lung cancer who had a partial response to radiotherapy plus ipilimumab. Sample: peripheral blood, taken from a patient treated with radiotherapy plus ipilimumab. The chain uses TRBV4-1 and TRBJ2-7, with D perhaps matching TRBD1 (6 bases). The CDR3 sequence: CASSPRDISYEQYF. The CDR3 DNA reads as TGCGCCAGCAGCCCCCGGGACATCTCCTACGAGCAGTACTTC.